Listed here are 11 T cell receptor beta chains from one sample, sequenced in a study of CD8+CD57+ T cells in acquired aplastic anemia. Investigators profiled TCR beta VDJ and CDR3 from genomic DNA template. TCRdb analysed the reads with MiXCR anew, one entry per CDR3 protein. The profile shows about 68,000 distinct CDR3 sequences, 45% to 55% of them singletons. The specimen sequenced was sorted CD4+, CD8+, or CD8+CD57+ T cells (not recorded which) from PBMCs. These receptors were collected from a human donor in good health, serving as a control.

This clonotype has ten or more counts. The chain carries TRBV12-3 or TRBV12-4 and TRBJ2-3, with TRBD2 as a possible D gene (5 bases). The V end lost 4 bases, the J end lost 4 bases, and 21 bases lay between the germline ends. The CDR3 runs 17 residues. CDR3 bases: TGTGCCAGCAGTTATAGGAAGGGAGCGCCCGATGCAGATACGCAGTATTTT. Its translation is CASSYRKGAPDADTQYF.

The chain carries TRBV7-9 and TRBJ2-5; D is unclear. V was cut by 3 bases and J by 5 bases, with 10 bases left in between. The CDR3 has 13 amino acids. Germline-derived CDR1 and CDR2 are SEHNR and FQNEAQ (reference sequence). The CDR3 region is CASSFGTGETQYF. As DNA, the CDR3 is TGTGCCAGCAGCTTTGGTACCGGGGAGACCCAGTACTTC.

At least ten counts were recorded for this clonotype. The chain uses TRBV20-1 and TRBJ2-7, with D maybe TRBD2 (5 bases). Trimming cost V 3 bases and J 2 bases, with 20 bases left between them. The CDR3 loop spans 16 amino acids. CDR1 DFQATT and CDR2 SNEGSKA come from the germline V gene (reference sequence). The CDR3 nucleotides read TGCAGTGCTAGTTCCGGTTCGCGGGCCTTCCCCTACGAGCAGTACTTC. Its protein product is CSASSGSRAFPYEQYF.

The genes are TRBV12-3 or TRBV12-4 and TRBJ1-5, with TRBD1 as a possible D gene (6 bases). This CDR3 contains 13 residues. The V end was cut by 3 bases, the J end by 6 bases, with 9 bases between. CDR3 nucleotide sequence: TGTGCCAGCAGTTTGAGGGGGAGTCAGCCCCAGCATTTT. Its protein is CASSLRGSQPQHF.

This clonotype was recorded many times. The chain joins TRBV7-9 to TRBJ1-1; 8 bases are shared with TRBD1. Trimming cost V 5 bases and J 0 bases; bases outside gene matches: 5. This CDR3 is built from 15 residues. Germline-derived CDR1 and CDR2 are SEHNR and FQNEAQ (reference sequence). CDR3 in amino acids: CASSQGQEMNTEAFF. CDR3 nucleotide sequence: TGTGCCAGCAGCCAGGGACAGGAAATGAACACTGAAGCTTTCTTT.

The chain employs TRBV29-1 and TRBJ1-1; D is perhaps TRBD1 (5 bases). Deletions cut 7 bases from V and 1 base from J, with 19 bases between. This CDR3 region has 15 residues. CDR1 and CDR2 (germline): SQVTM, ANQGSEA. The CDR3 protein is CSADPVRQGNTEAFF. In DNA form, the CDR3 reads TGCAGCGCCGACCCAGTAAGGCAGGGGAACACTGAAGCTTTCTTT.

This clonotype counts as medium-sized. V and J are TRBV7-2 and TRBJ1-6, with D maybe TRBD1 (6 bases). CDR3 length: 16 amino acids. Germline V lookup: CDR1 SGHTA, CDR2 FQGNSA. V lost 5 bases to trimming and J lost 11 bases, with 22 bases between them. The CDR3 DNA sequence: TGTGCCAGCAGCGTGCCTGGGCCGGGACATATGCCACCCCTCCACTTT. As protein: CASSVPGPGHMPPLHF. The full variable domain, rest sourced from reference TRBV7-2 and TRBJ1-6, is GAGVSQSPSNKVTEKGKDVELRCDPISGHTALYWYRQSLGQGLEFLIYFQGNSAPDKSGLPSDRFSAERTGGSVSTLTIQRTQQEDSAVYLCASSVPGPGHMPPLHFGNGTRLTVT.

V usage is TRBV10-3 and J usage is TRBJ2-7; 9 bases match TRBD1. Germline values: CDR1 ENHRY, CDR2 SYGVKD. The CDR3 consists of 14 residues. V lost 10 bases, J lost 4 bases, and 11 bases stayed unmatched. CDR3 amino acids: CATAVGTGLYEQYF. The CDR3 DNA follows: TGTGCCACCGCTGTGGGGACAGGGTTGTACGAGCAGTACTTC.

This clonotype showed up many times. The gene calls are TRBV6-5 and TRBJ1-5; D not certain. The CDR3 contains 15 residues. V lost 3 bases and J lost 2, with 11 bases in between. Germline V gene lookup returns CDR1 MNHEY and CDR2 SVGAGI. The CDR3 protein is CASSYTRMGNQPQHF. The CDR3, as DNA: TGTGCCAGCAGTTATACCCGGATGGGCAATCAGCCCCAGCATTTT.

The DNA of the CDR3 is TGTGCCAGCGGGTCTGGCTCACCCCTCCACTTT. It translates to CASGSGSPLHF. The chain recombines TRBV25-1 with TRBJ1-6; D is uncertain. The CDR3 length is 11 residues. Deletions cut 8 bases from V and 10 bases from J, with 9 bases between. Germline V gives CDR1 MGHDK, CDR2 SYGVNS.

The rearrangement joins TRBV6-2 or TRBV6-3 to TRBJ1-6; D gene uncertain. The CDR3 sequence is 14 residues long. CDR1 and CDR2 from the germline V gene are MNHEY and SVGEGT. V was shortened by 3 bases and J by 8 bases, with 11 bases between the two germline ends. CDR3 in DNA: TGTGCCAGCAGTTATTACAGCTGGGATTCACCCCTCCACTTT. This gives the protein CASSYYSWDSPLHF.